Each of the 5 T cell receptor beta chains below was sequenced from the same sample in a study of T cell responses to AZD1222 COVID-19 vaccine. TCRdb's copy holds only in-frame clones and misses some; the assay was immunoSEQ multiplex PCR. This repertoire shows 120,000 to 150,000 clones, 86% found once; its top ten account for about 4.9%. This specimen consisted of peripheral blood, obtained 28 days after the second AZD1222 dose. Receptor source: an adult who received the AZD1222 COVID-19 vaccine.

The chain has TRBV6-5 and TRBJ2-7; D tentatively reads TRBD1 or TRBD2 (5 bases each). Germline CDR1 and CDR2: MNHEY and SVGAGI. The CDR3 covers 12 residues. The CDR3 DNA reads TGTTCCGTGGGGGATATTTCCTACGAGCAGTACTTC. As protein: CSVGDISYEQYF.

This chain connects TRBV6-5 to TRBJ2-2, with unresolved D. Trimming removed 7 bases at V and 6 bases at J, with 12 bases between. This CDR3 has 13 residues. The germline V gene has CDR1 MNHEY and CDR2 SVGAGI. The CDR3 sequence: CASINPGSGELFF. CDR3 DNA sequence: TGTGCCAGCATCAACCCCGGGTCCGGGGAGCTGTTTTTT.

V usage is TRBV30 and J usage is TRBJ1-1; possibly TRBD1 for D (6 bases). Germline V lookup: CDR1 GTSNPN, CDR2 SVGIG (reference sequence). This CDR3 has 16 amino acids. Trimming left V 4 bases short and J 1 base short, with 19 bases between. The CDR3 here is CAWMIQGAVRNTEAFF. CDR3 bases: TGTGCCTGGATGATACAGGGCGCGGTGAGGAACACTGAAGCTTTCTTT.

This chain connects TRBV7-9 to TRBJ2-5; D is perhaps TRBD1 (6 bases). The CDR3 runs to 15 residues. V lost 8 bases, J lost 4 bases, and 20 bases lay in between. Germline loops: CDR1 SEHNR, CDR2 FQNEAQ (reference sequence). The CDR3 coding sequence is TGTGCCAGCCTCATATGGACAGAGGAGTCAGAGACCCAGTACTTC. Amino acid sequence: CASLIWTEESETQYF.

This clone was observed once. This chain joins TRBV5-1 and TRBJ2-2; TRBD1 matches at 9 bases. This CDR3 is 14 amino acids long. Germline lookup yields CDR1 SGHRS and CDR2 YFSETQ. Losses at the gene ends were 8 bases for V and 3 bases for J; bases not matched to a gene: 5. The CDR3 nucleotides read TGCGCCAGTGGACAGGGGTCATACACCGGGGAGCTGTTTTTT. Its protein product is CASGQGSYTGELFF.